This is a list of T cell receptor beta chains from one sample in a study of T cells in Graves' hyperthyroidism and ophthalmopathy. TCRdb independently ran MiXCR on the multiplex PCR reads; one entry per CDR3 protein. The sample shows 400,000 to 500,000 distinct CDR3 sequences, around 15% of them seen only once. Sequencing was done on a sample of blood. The receptors were sampled from a man aged 18 to 35 with Graves' ophthalmopathy. The CDR3 runs from the conserved cysteine through the conserved F or W. A D gene is named only where the DNA matches it firmly. Expanded clones are given a class, and other clones once, few, many or no size at all.

clone_size,j_call,d_call,v_call,cdr3_aa,cdr3_nt
many,TRBJ2-7,.,TRBV29-1,CSVEGQGGSYEQYF,TGCAGCGTTGAGGGGCAGGGGGGTTCCTACGAGCAGTACTTC
many,TRBJ2-1,TRBD2,TRBV11-2,CASSPRLAGTYNEQFF,TGTGCCAGCAGCCCCCGACTAGCGGGAACCTACAATGAGCAGTTCTTC
many,TRBJ2-3,TRBD2,TRBV11-3,CASSARTSGGGDTQYF,TGTGCCAGCAGCGCGCGGACTAGCGGGGGAGGGGATACGCAGTATTTT
.,TRBJ2-3,.,TRBV7-8,CASRDRPWGTDTQYF,TGTGCCAGCCGTGACCGCCCGTGGGGCACAGATACGCAGTATTTT
many,TRBJ2-7,.,TRBV18,CASSPLEQGLGYEQYF,TGTGCCAGCTCACCACTCGAACAGGGACTGGGCTACGAGCAGTACTTC
.,TRBJ2-3,TRBD2,TRBV12-3/TRBV12-4,CASSSRTSGDHTDTQYF,TGTGCCAGCAGTTCCCGGACTAGCGGGGACCACACAGATACGCAGTATTTT
many,TRBJ2-7,TRBD1,TRBV27,CASSPQGADYEQYF,TGTGCCAGCAGTCCCCAGGGGGCGGACTACGAGCAGTACTTC
many,TRBJ2-3,TRBD2,TRBV2,CASRVERGIDTQYF,TGTGCCAGCAGGGTGGAGCGGGGAATAGATACGCAGTATTTT
.,TRBJ2-7,.,TRBV4-1,CASSRAHGGQNSHEQYF,TGCGCCAGCAGCCGAGCCCATGGCGGGCAAAACTCCCACGAGCAGTACTTC
many,TRBJ2-7,TRBD1,TRBV20-1,CSARGLNGTGYEQYF,TGCAGTGCTAGGGGGTTGAACGGGACAGGGTACGAGCAGTACTTC
many,TRBJ1-2,.,TRBV12-3/TRBV12-4,CASSTSTDNYGYTF,TGTGCCAGCAGTACCTCGACAGATAACTATGGCTACACCTTC
many,TRBJ1-3,TRBD1,TRBV12-3/TRBV12-4,CASSRGQGENTIYF,TGTGCCAGCAGCCGGGGACAGGGCGAAAACACCATATATTTT
many,TRBJ2-3,TRBD2,TRBV12-3/TRBV12-4,CASSFGGSPDTQYF,TGTGCCAGCAGTTTTGGCGGGAGCCCAGATACGCAGTATTTT
few,TRBJ2-1,.,TRBV6-1,CASSGILRYQFF,TGTGCCAGCAGTGGAATACTAAGGTATCAGTTCTTC
.,TRBJ1-1,.,TRBV7-2,CASSQKINTEAFF,TGTGCCAGCAGCCAGAAAATAAACACTGAAGCTTTCTTT
many,TRBJ2-7,TRBD1,TRBV29-1,CSVQRGQGGNEQYF,TGCAGCGTCCAGAGGGGACAGGGCGGGAACGAGCAGTACTTC
few,TRBJ2-1,TRBD2,TRBV13,CASSFGRSSGRFF,TGTGCCAGCAGCTTCGGTCGATCTAGCGGGAGGTTCTTC
few,TRBJ1-2,.,TRBV29-1,CSAKKGGGTGYTF,TGCAGCGCGAAAAAAGGAGGGGGGACTGGCTACACCTTC
many,TRBJ1-4,.,TRBV7-4,CASSLVGLAVRKLFF,TGTGCCAGCAGCTTAGTGGGACTAGCGGTTCGGAAACTGTTTTTT
many,TRBJ1-1,.,TRBV12-3/TRBV12-4,CASAFNTEAFF,TGTGCCAGCGCGTTTAACACTGAAGCTTTCTTT
many,TRBJ1-1,.,TRBV2,CASSAGAEAFF,TGTGCCAGCAGTGCAGGGGCTGAAGCTTTCTTT
many,TRBJ2-7,.,TRBV20-1,CSVEGTNAYEQYF,TGCAGTGTTGAGGGGACCAACGCCTACGAGCAGTACTTC
few,TRBJ2-7,.,TRBV6-1,CAGQINPGTYGQYF,TGTGCCGGCCAGATCAACCCAGGCACCTACGGGCAGTACTTC
many,TRBJ2-1,.,TRBV5-1,CASSLESHEQFF,TGCGCCAGCAGCTTGGAATCCCATGAGCAGTTCTTC
many,TRBJ2-7,.,TRBV6-2/TRBV6-3,CASSRADTSSYEQYF,TGTGCCAGCAGCAGAGCAGATACTAGCTCCTACGAGCAGTACTTC
few,TRBJ2-7,.,TRBV6-5,CASSYSKTPRFSYEQYF,TGTGCCAGCAGTTACTCGAAGACCCCCCGATTTTCCTACGAGCAGTACTTC
.,TRBJ1-2,TRBD1,TRBV25-1,CASSEKGDRGIYGYTF,TGTGCCAGCAGTGAAAAGGGGGACAGGGGGATCTATGGCTACACCTTC
.,TRBJ1-2,TRBD1,TRBV6-5,CASSYPRGYGYTF,TGTGCCAGCAGTTACCCCAGGGGGTATGGCTACACCTTC
many,TRBJ2-1,.,TRBV7-9,CASGGWSSYNEQFF,TGTGCCAGCGGGGGGTGGAGCTCCTACAATGAGCAGTTCTTC
many,TRBJ2-1,TRBD1,TRBV20-1,CSASAGTGSYNEQFF,TGCAGTGCTAGTGCCGGGACAGGGTCTTACAATGAGCAGTTCTTC
many,TRBJ2-1,.,TRBV11-2,CASSLAPDKTAWNEQFF,TGTGCCAGCAGCTTAGCCCCAGATAAGACTGCTTGGAATGAGCAGTTCTTC
many,TRBJ1-5,.,TRBV2,CASSGGSGNQPQHF,TGTGCCAGCAGTGGGGGGAGCGGCAATCAGCCCCAGCATTTT